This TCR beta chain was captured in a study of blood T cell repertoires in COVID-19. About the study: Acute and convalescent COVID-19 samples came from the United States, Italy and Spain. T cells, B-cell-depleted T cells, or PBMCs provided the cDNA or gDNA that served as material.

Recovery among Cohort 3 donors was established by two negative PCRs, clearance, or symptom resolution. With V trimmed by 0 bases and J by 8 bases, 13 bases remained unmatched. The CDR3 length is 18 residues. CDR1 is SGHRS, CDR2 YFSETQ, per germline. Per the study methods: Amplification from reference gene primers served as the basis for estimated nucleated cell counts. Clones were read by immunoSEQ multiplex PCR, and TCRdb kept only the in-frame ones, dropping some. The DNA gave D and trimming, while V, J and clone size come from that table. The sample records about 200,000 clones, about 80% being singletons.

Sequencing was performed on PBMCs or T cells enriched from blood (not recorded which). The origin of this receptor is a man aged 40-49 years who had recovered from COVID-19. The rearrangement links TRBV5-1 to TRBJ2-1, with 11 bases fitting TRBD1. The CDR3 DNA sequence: TGCGCCAGCAGCTTGGCCGGATTAAGAGGACAGGGGGCGGATGAGCAGTTCTTC. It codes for CASSLAGLRGQGADEQFF.